The next 7 T cell receptor beta chains were all read from a single sample in a study of blood T cell repertoires in COVID-19. This table comes from immunoSEQ multiplex PCR, and its TCRdb copy is limited to in-frame clones, with some not included. Here the sample spans more than 35,000 clones, 80% being singletons. Sequenced input: peripheral blood. The receptors originated from a man older than 75 with active or convalescent COVID-19.

This clone came up once. The rearrangement uses TRBV28 and TRBJ1-5, with 8 bases matching TRBD1. The length of the CDR3 is 15 residues. After removal of 5 bases from V and 5 bases from J, the junction contained 8 bases not matched to a gene. Germline V gene data show CDR1 as MDHEN and CDR2 as SYDVKM. The DNA of the CDR3 is TGTGCCAGCAGTCCGGTAGGGACAGGCTATCAGCCCCAGCATTTT. Amino acid sequence: CASSPVGTGYQPQHF. The whole variable domain, remainder taken from reference TRBV28 and TRBJ1-5, is DVKVTQSSRYLVKRTGEKVFLECVQDMDHENMFWYRQDPGLGLRLIYFSYDVKMKEKGDIPEGYSVSREKKERFSLILESASTNQTSMYLCASSPVGTGYQPQHFGDGTRLSIL.

This chain links TRBV7-9 with TRBJ2-7; D may be TRBD2 (5 bases). Germline-derived CDR1 and CDR2 are SEHNR and FQNEAQ (reference sequence). Trimming removed 5 bases at V and 5 bases at J, with 10 bases between. The CDR3 spans 12 residues. This CDR3 reads CASSAEGNEQYF. Here the CDR3 DNA reads TGTGCCAGCAGCGCAGAGGGAAACGAGCAGTACTTC.

The CDR3 DNA reads as TGTGCCAGCAGCATAGGGACTAGCGCGGAGACCCAGTACTTC. Its protein product is CASSIGTSAETQYF. The chain employs TRBV5-6 and TRBJ2-5; 10 nucleotides line up with TRBD2. V lost 4 bases, J lost 5 bases, and 5 bases stayed unmatched. The CDR3 is 14 residues long. Germline lookup yields CDR1 SGHDT and CDR2 YYEEEE.

This clone appeared a few times. The chain links TRBV21-1 to TRBJ2-7; TRBD2 is the table's D call and was not checked against the DNA. TRBV21-1 is termed a pseudogene. This CDR3 is 22 amino acids long. CDR3 coding DNA: TGTGCCAGCAGCCTCCGGGACCCAATCCCGGGACTAGCGGGAGGAAGCTCCTACGAGCAGTACTTC. This sequence encodes CASSLRDPIPGLAGGSSYEQYF.

The chain's CDR3 is CATSDPTSGSPRNEQFF. The CDR3 DNA is TGTGCCACCAGTGATCCGACTAGCGGGAGCCCAAGGAATGAGCAGTTCTTC. V and J are TRBV24-1 and TRBJ2-1; TRBD2 matches at 12 bases. The V gene end was trimmed by 3 bases and the J gene end by 7 bases; junction bases not matched to a gene: 9. Germline values: CDR1 KGHDR, CDR2 SFDVKD. The CDR3 sequence is 17 residues long.

V usage is TRBV15 and J usage is TRBJ1-1; a weak D match, TRBD1 (5 bases). The V end was cut by 4 bases, the J end by 2 bases, with 8 bases between. This CDR3 comprises 13 residues. Germline V gene sequence: CDR1 LNHNV, CDR2 YYDKDF (reference sequence). CDR3 loop: CATSIDRNTEAFF. The DNA for the CDR3 is TGTGCCACCAGCATCGACAGAAACACTGAAGCTTTCTTT.

The V call is TRBV6-4, the J call TRBJ1-1; no clear D gene. The CDR3 covers 13 residues. Germline CDR1 reads MRHNA; CDR2 reads SNTAGT. The V gene lost 4 bases and the J gene lost 4 bases, with 10 bases spanning the gap. The CDR3 DNA sequence: TGTGCCAGCAGTGGCCAAGCGGGCACTGAAGCTTTCTTT. This codes for CASSGQAGTEAFF.